The entry below gives a single T cell receptor (beta chain) sequence along with its context. Its antigen is not identified. At one end the junction does not follow the germline gene, possibly because of a read error. Germline V gene lookup returns CDR1 ENHRY and CDR2 SYGVKD. There are 15 residues in the CDR3. The TCRbeta library was prepared with unique molecular identifiers. One entry per CDR3 protein results from TCRdb running MiXCR on the PCR reads. This table has 300,000 to 350,000 distinct CDR3 sequences, 20% to 30% appearing once. The data originate from a study of T-cell reconstitution after alpha-beta-depleted transplantation in children. Broader study findings: The high TCRbeta diversity at day 60 in some patients came from surviving recipient T cells and thymic progenitors. T cells produced anew were the main source of T-cell counts and diversity one year after transplant. Reports say that about two months after transplant, the alpha-beta T cells came out of several hundred graft clones that had expanded.

The clonotype originates from a male patient between 5 and 17 years old who had a stem cell transplant for acute lymphoblastic leukemia, so the T cells may come from the graft donor. The material sequenced was PBMCs, mostly from graft donor cells, taken 180 days after TCRalphabeta/CD19-depleted stem cell transplant. The genes are TRBV10-3 and TRBJ2-4; weak D call: TRBD1 (6 bases). The CDR3 region is CAISADSLAKNIQHF. CDR3 bases: TGTGCCATCAGCGCGGACAGTCTAGCCAAAAACATTCAGCACTTC.